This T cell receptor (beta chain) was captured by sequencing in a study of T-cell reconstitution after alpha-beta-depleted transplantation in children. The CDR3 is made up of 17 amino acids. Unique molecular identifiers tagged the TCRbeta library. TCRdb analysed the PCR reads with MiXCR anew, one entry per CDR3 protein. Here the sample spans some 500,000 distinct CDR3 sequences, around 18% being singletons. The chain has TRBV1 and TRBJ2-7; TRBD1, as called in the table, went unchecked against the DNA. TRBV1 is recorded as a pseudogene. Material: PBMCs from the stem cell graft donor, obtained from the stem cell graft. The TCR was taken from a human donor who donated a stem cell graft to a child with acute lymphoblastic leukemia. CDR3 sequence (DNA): TGCACCAGCAGCCAAGAGAGGGTGGGGGCCTGTTCGTACGAGCAGTACTTC. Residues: CTSSQERVGACSYEQYF.